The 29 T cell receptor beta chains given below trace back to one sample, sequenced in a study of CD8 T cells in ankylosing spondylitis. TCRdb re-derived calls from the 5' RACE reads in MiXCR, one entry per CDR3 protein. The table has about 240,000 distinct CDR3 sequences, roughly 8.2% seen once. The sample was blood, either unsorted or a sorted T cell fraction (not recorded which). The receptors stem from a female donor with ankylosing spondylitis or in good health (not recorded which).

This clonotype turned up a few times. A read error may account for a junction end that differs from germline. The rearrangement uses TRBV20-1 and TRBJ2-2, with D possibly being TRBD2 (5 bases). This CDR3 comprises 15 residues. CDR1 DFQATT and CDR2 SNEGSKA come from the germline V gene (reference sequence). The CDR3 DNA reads TGCTGTGCTAGGAGGTCAGCGCCTTTTACCGGGGAGCTGTTTTTT. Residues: CCARRSAPFTGELFF.

The CDR3 here is CASSLGDMDGANVLTF. The CDR3 DNA follows: TGTGCCAGCAGCTTAGGGGACATGGACGGGGCCAACGTCCTGACTTTC. The chain combines TRBV7-9 with TRBJ2-6, with a tentative D call TRBD1 (6 bases). Germline CDR1 reads SEHNR; CDR2 reads FQNEAQ (reference sequence). The CDR3 is 16 amino acids. The V and J ends lost 1 base and 4 bases respectively, with 11 bases between them.

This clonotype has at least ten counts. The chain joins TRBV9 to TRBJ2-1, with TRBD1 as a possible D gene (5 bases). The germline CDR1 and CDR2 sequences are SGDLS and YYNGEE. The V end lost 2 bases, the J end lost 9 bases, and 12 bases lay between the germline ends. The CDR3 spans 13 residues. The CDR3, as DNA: TGTGCCAGCAGCGTCGCCCAGGGCACTGAGCAGTTCTTC. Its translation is CASSVAQGTEQFF.

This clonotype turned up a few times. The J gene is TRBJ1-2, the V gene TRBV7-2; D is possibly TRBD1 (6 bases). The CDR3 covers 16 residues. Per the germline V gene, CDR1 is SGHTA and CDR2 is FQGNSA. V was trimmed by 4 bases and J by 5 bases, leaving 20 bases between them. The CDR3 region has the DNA TGTGCCAGCAGCTCCCTCGCAAGGGGGTTCCGTTATGGCTACACCTTC. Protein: CASSSLARGFRYGYTF.

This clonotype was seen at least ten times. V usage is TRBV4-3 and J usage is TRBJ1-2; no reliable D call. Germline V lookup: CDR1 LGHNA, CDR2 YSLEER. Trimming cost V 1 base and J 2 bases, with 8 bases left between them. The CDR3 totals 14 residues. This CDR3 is CASSQVGGNYGYTF. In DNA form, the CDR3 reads TGCGCCAGCAGCCAAGTCGGAGGAAACTATGGCTACACCTTC.

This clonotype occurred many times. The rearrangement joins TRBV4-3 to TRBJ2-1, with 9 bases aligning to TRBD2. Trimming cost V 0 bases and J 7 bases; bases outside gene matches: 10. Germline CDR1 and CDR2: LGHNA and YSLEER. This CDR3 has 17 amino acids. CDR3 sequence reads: CASSQESPLAGRNEQFF. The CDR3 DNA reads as TGCGCCAGCAGCCAAGAGAGTCCCCTAGCGGGAAGGAATGAGCAGTTCTTC.

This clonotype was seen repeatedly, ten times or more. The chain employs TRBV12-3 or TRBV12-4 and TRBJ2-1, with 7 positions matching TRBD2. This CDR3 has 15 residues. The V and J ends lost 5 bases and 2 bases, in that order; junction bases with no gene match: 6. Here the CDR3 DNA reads TGTGCCAGCAGTCTGACTAGCCCCACCTACAATGAGCAGTTCTTC. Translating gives CASSLTSPTYNEQFF.

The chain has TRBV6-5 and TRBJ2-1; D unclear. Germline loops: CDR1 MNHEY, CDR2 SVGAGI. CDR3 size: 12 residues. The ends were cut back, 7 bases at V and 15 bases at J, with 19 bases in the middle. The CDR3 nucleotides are TGTGCCAGCACCAACCTCCCGAGCCTCGGGTTCTTC. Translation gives CASTNLPSLGFF.

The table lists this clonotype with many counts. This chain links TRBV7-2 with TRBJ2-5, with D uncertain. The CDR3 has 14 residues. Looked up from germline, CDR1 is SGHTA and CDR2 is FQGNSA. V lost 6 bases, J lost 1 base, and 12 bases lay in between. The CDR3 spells CASRKVDFQETQYF. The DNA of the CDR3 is TGTGCCAGCAGAAAAGTAGACTTCCAAGAGACCCAGTACTTC.

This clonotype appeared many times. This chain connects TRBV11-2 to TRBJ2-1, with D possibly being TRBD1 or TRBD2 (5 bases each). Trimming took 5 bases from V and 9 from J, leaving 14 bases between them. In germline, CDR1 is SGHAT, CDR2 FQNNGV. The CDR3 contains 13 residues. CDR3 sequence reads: CASSIGAKTEQFF. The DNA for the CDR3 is TGTGCCAGCAGCATCGGGGCCAAGACTGAGCAGTTCTTC.

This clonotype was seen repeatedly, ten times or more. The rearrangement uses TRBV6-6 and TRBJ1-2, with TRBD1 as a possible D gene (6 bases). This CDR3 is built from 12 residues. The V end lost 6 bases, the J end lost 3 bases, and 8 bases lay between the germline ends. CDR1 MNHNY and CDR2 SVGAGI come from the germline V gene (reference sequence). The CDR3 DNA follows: TGTGCCAGCAGGCAGGGGCACTATGGCTACACCTTC. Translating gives CASRQGHYGYTF.

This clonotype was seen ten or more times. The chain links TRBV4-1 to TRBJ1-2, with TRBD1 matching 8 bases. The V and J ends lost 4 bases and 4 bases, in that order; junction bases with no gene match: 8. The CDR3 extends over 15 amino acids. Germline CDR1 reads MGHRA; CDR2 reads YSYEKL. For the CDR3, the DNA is TGCGCCAGCAGCCCCCAGGGGGCGGTCCCCTATGGCTACACCTTC. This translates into CASSPQGAVPYGYTF.

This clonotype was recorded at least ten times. CDR3 in amino acids: CASSHTTRRPEQYF. CDR3 sequence (DNA): TGTGCCAGCAGCCACACTACTAGGCGGCCTGAGCAGTACTTC. The chain recombines TRBV3-1 with TRBJ2-7, with D tentatively TRBD2 (5 bases). V lost 3 bases and J lost 7, with 16 bases in between. Germline V gene data show CDR1 as LGHDT and CDR2 as YNNKEL (reference sequence). The CDR3 extends over 14 amino acids.

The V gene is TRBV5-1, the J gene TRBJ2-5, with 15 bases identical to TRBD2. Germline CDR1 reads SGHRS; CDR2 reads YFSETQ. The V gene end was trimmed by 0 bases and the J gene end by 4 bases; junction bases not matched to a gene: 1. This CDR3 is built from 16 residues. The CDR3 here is CASSLVGLAGGETQYF. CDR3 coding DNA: TGCGCCAGCAGCTTGGTGGGACTAGCGGGAGGAGAGACCCAGTACTTC.

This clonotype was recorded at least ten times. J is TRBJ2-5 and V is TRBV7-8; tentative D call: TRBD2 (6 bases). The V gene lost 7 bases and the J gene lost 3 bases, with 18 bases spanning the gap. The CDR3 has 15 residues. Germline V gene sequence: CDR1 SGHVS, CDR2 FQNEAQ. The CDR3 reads CASTYSGGMEETQYF. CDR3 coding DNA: TGTGCCAGCACCTATAGCGGCGGGATGGAAGAGACCCAGTACTTC.

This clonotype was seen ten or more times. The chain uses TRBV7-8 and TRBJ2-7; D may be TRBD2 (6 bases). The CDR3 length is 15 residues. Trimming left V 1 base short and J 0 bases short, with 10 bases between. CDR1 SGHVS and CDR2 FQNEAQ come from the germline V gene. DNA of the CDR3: TGTGCCAGCAGCTTAGGGGACGGGAGCTCCTACGAGCAGTACTTC. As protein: CASSLGDGSSYEQYF.

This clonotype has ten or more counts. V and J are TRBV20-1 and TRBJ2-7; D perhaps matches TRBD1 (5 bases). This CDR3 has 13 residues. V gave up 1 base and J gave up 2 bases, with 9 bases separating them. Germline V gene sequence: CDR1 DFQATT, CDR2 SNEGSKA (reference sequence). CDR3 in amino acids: CSARAHRTYEQYF. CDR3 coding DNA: TGCAGTGCTAGAGCCCACAGGACCTACGAGCAGTACTTC.

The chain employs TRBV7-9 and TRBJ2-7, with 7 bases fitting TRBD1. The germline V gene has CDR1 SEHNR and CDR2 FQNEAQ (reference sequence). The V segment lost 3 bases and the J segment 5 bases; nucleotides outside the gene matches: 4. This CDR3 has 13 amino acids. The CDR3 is CASSFLDRHEQYF. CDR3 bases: TGTGCCAGCAGCTTTTTGGACAGGCACGAGCAGTACTTC.

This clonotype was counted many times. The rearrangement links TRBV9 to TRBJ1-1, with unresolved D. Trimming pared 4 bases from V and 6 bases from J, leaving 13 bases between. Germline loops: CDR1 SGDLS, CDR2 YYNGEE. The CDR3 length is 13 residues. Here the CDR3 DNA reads TGTGCCAGCAGCCCGCGGGGTCGAGCTGAAGCTTTCTTT. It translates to CASSPRGRAEAFF.

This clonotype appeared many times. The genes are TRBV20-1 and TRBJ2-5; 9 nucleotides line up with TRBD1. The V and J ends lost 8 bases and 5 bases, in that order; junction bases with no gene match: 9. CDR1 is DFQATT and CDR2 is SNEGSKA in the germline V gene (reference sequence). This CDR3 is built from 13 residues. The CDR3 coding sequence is TGCAGTTACCCCGGGACAGGGTACGAGACCCAGTACTTC. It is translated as CSYPGTGYETQYF.

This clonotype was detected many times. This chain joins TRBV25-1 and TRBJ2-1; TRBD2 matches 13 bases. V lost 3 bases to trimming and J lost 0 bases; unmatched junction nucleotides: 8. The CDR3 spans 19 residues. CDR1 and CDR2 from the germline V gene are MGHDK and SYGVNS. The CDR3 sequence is CASSEGLAGSFPSYNEQFF. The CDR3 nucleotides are TGTGCCAGCAGTGAGGGACTAGCGGGATCATTTCCCTCCTACAATGAGCAGTTCTTC.

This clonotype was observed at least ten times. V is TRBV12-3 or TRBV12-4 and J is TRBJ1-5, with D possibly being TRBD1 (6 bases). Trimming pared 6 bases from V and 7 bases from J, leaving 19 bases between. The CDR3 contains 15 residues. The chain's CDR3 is CASSRQELQGQPQHF. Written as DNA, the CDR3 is TGTGCCAGCAGCCGACAGGAGCTCCAGGGGCAGCCCCAGCATTTT.

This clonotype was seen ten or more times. CDR3 protein: CAISEYRGSYEQYF. The CDR3 DNA is TGTGCCATCAGTGAGTACAGGGGCTCCTACGAGCAGTACTTC. The chain uses TRBV10-3 and TRBJ2-7, with 7 bases fitting TRBD1. The CDR3 has 14 amino acids. Trimming removed 1 base from V and 0 bases from J; junction bases left unmatched: 0. Germline assignment: CDR1 ENHRY and CDR2 SYGVKD.

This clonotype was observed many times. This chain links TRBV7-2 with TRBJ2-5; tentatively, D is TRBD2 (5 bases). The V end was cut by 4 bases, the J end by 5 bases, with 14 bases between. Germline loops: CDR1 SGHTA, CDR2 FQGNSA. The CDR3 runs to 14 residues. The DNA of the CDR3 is TGTGCCAGCAGCTCGTTAGCGCCTCGGGAGACCCAGTACTTC. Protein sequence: CASSSLAPRETQYF.

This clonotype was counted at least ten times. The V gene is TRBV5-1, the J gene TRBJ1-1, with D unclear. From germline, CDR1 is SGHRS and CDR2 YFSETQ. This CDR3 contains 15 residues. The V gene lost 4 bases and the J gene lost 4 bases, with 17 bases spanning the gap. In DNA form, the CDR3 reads TGCGCCAGCAGCCCCTCCACTGGGGTGGGCACTGAAGCTTTCTTT. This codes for CASSPSTGVGTEAFF. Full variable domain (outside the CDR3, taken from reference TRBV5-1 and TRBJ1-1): KAGVTQTPRYLIKTRGQQVTLSCSPISGHRSVSWYQQTPGQGLQFLFEYFSETQRNKGNFPGRFSGRQFSNSRSEMNVSTLELGDSALYLCASSPSTGVGTEAFFGQGTRLTVV.

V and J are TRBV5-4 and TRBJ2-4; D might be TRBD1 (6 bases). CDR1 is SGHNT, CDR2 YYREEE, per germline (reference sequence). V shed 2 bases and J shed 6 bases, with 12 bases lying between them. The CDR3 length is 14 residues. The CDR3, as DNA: TGTGCCAGCAGCTTTTCAGGGGCTGGAAACATTCAGTACTTC. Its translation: CASSFSGAGNIQYF.

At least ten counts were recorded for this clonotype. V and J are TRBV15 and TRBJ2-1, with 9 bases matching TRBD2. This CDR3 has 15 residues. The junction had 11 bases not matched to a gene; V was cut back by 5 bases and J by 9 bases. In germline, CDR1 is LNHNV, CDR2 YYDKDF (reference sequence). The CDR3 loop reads CATSLLGTSTREQFF. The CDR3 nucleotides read TGTGCCACCAGCTTACTAGGGACTAGCACGCGTGAGCAGTTCTTC.

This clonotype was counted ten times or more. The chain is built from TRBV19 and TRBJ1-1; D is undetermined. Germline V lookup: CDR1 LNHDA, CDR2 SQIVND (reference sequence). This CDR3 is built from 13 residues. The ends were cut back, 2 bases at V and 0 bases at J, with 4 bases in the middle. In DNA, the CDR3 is TGTGCCAGTAGTATATATCTGAACACTGAAGCTTTCTTT. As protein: CASSIYLNTEAFF.

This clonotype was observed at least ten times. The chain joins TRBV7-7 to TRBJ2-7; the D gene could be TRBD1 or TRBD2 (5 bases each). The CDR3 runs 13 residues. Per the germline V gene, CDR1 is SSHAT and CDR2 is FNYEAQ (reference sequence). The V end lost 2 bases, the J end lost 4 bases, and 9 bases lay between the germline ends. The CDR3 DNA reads TGTGCCAGCAGCTTAACAGAGGGGTACGAGCAGTACTTC. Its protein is CASSLTEGYEQYF.